The clone carrying this TCR beta chain was recorded at least ten times. No antigen is known for it. The record originates from a study of neurological immune-mediated disorders. General study results and limits: On phylogenetic grouping, the repertoires of 18 of 34 multiple sclerosis patients fell within one related-CDR3 cluster, constituting a possible signature.

TCRdb analysed the 5' RACE reads with MiXCR anew, one entry per CDR3 protein. The table has roughly 76,000 distinct CDR3 sequences, 3% to 4% seen once. Sequencing was done on a sample of PBMCs. This TCR came from a woman aged 45-60 years with multiple sclerosis.

CDR3 sequence (DNA): TGCAGTGCTAGAGGGGGACGGCCCTACGAGCAGTACTTC. Translated, it gives CSARGGRPYEQYF. V usage is TRBV20-1 and J usage is TRBJ2-7; possibly TRBD1 or TRBD2 for D (5 bases each). This CDR3 region has 13 residues. Germline-derived CDR1 and CDR2 are DFQATT and SNEGSKA (reference sequence). With 1 base removed from V and 2 bases from J, the gap between germline ends came to 9 bases.